This T cell receptor (beta chain) was sequenced during a study of blood T cell repertoires in COVID-19. The overall study: Sources were T cells, B-cell-depleted T cells, or PBMCs; the material itself was cDNA or gDNA.

In the original analysis: The assay estimated nucleated cells by amplifying reference gene primers. Here immunoSEQ multiplex PCR was the method, and the copy in TCRdb shows in-frame clones only, minus some. V, J and clone size are taken as reported in that table, and D and trimming were inferred from the DNA itself. The sample contains a few hundred thousand clones, around four fifths of which appear only once. CDR3 length: 18 amino acids. The V end lost 1 base, the J end lost 3 bases, and 18 bases lay between the germline ends. Germline V gives CDR1 SEHNR, CDR2 FQNEAQ (reference sequence). The chain is built from TRBV7-9 and TRBJ1-4; tentatively, D is TRBD1 (5 bases). The material sequenced was peripheral blood. This receptor was taken from a woman aged 60 to 75 who had recovered from COVID-19. The CDR3 loop is CASSLEFLGARPNEKLFF. CDR3 DNA: TGTGCCAGCAGCTTAGAATTCTTAGGGGCACGACCTAATGAAAAACTGTTTTTT.